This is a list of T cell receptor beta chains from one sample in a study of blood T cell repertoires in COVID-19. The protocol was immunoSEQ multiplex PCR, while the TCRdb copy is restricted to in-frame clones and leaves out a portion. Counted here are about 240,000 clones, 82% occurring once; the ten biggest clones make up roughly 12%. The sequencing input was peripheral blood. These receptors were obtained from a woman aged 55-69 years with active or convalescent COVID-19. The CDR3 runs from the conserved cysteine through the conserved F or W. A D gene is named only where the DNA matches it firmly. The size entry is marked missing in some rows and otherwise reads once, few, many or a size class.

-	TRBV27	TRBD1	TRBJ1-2	CASSRTGGDPIYGYTF	TGTGCCAGCTCCAGGACAGGGGGCGATCCTATCTATGGCTACACCTTC
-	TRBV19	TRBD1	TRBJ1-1	CASSILQGAHGEAFF	TGTGCCAGTAGTATACTCCAGGGGGCGCATGGTGAAGCTTTCTTT
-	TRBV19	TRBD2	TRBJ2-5	CASSIGAGGPPETQYF	TGTGCCAGTAGTATAGGAGCGGGGGGACCCCCGGAGACCCAGTACTTC
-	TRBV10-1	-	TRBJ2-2	CASSQNTGELFF	TGCGCCAGCAGTCAGAACACCGGGGAGCTGTTTTTT
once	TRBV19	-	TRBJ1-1	CASSVTGNTEAFF	TGTGCCAGTAGTGTGACAGGGAACACTGAAGCTTTCTTT
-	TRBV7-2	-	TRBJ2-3	CASSRADTQYF	TGTGCCAGCAGCAGAGCAGATACGCAGTATTTT
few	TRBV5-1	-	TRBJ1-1	CASSFSGNTEAFF	TGCGCCAGCAGCTTCTCCGGGAACACTGAAGCTTTCTTT
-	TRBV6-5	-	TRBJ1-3	CASSYSARAGNTIYF	TGTGCCAGCAGTTACTCTGCCAGGGCTGGAAACACCATATATTTT
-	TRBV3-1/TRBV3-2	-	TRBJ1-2	CASSPRSTYNYGYTF	TGTGCCAGCAGCCCCCGGAGCACCTATAACTATGGCTACACCTTC
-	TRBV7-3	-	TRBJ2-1	CASSLRGVNEQFF	TGTGCCAGCAGCTTAAGAGGTGTCAATGAGCAGTTCTTC
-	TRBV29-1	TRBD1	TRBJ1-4	CSASDRGLEKLFF	TGCAGCGCATCCGACAGGGGGCTCGAAAAACTGTTTTTT
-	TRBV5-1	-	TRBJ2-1	CASSFGYNEQFF	TGCGCCAGCAGCTTCGGTTACAATGAGCAGTTCTTC
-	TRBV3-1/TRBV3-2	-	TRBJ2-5	CASRQTGRGETQYF	TGTGCCAGCAGGCAAACAGGGAGGGGAGAGACCCAGTACTTC
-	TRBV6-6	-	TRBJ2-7	CASSYSGEQYF	TGTGCCAGCAGTTATAGCGGCGAGCAGTACTTC
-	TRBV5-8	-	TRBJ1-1	CASSGVTAGGTEAFF	TGTGCCAGCAGCGGGGTTACAGCGGGAGGCACTGAAGCTTTCTTT
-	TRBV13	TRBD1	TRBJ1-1	CASSLGGTAVNTEAFF	TGTGCCAGCAGCTTAGGGGGGACAGCTGTGAACACTGAAGCTTTCTTT
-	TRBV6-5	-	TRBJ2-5	CASSYSTGEETQYF	TGTGCCAGCAGTTACTCGACTGGGGAGGAGACCCAGTACTTC
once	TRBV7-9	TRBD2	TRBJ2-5	CASSYSPGRGEETQYF	TGTGCCAGCAGCTACTCTCCCGGGCGGGGGGAAGAGACCCAGTACTTC
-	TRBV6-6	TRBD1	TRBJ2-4	CASSYDRARDIQYF	TGTGCCAGCAGTTACGACAGGGCACGGGACATTCAGTACTTC
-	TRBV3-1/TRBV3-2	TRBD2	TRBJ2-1	CASRAASGGALPIF	TGTGCCAGTCGTGCGGCTAGCGGGGGGGCCCTCCCAATCTTC
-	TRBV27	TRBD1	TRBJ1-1	CASSTTGTGLNTEAFF	TGTGCCAGCAGTACGACCGGGACAGGGTTGAACACTGAAGCTTTCTTT
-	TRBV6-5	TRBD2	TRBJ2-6	CASSNGRAGANVLTF	TGTGCCAGCAGCAACGGGAGGGCTGGGGCCAACGTCCTGACTTTC
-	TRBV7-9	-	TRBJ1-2	CASSLGEAYGYTF	TGTGCCAGCAGCTTAGGGGAGGCCTATGGCTACACCTTC
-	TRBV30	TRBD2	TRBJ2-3	CACSLGGATDTQYF	TGTGCCTGTTCCCTGGGAGGGGCCACAGATACGCAGTATTTT
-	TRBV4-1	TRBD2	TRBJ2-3	CASSQDWKASGGTDTQYF	TGCGCCAGCAGCCAAGATTGGAAGGCTAGCGGGGGCACAGATACGCAGTATTTT
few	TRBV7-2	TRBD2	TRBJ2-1	CASSSGLAPNEQFF	TGTGCCAGCAGCTCTGGACTAGCGCCTAATGAGCAGTTCTTC
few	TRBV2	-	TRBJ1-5	CASSGGPGQPQHF	TGTGCCAGCAGTGGGGGGCCGGGTCAGCCCCAGCATTTT
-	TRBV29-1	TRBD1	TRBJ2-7	CSVRQDRGEDEQYF	TGCAGCGTTCGCCAGGACAGGGGGGAAGACGAGCAGTACTTC
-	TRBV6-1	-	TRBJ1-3	CASSEATGSGNTIYF	TGTGCCAGCAGTGAAGCAACGGGATCGGGAAACACCATATATTTT
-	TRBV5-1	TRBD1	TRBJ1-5	CASSAGQGDNQPQHF	TGCGCCAGCAGCGCGGGACAGGGTGACAATCAGCCCCAGCATTTT
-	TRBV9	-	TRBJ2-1	CASSVGGGLNNEQFF	TGTGCCAGCAGCGTAGGAGGGGGACTAAACAATGAGCAGTTCTTC
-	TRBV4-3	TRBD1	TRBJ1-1	CASSQLLGQGVANTEAFF	TGCGCCAGCAGCCAACTCCTGGGGCAGGGGGTCGCGAACACTGAAGCTTTCTTT
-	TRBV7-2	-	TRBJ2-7	CASSPRTDYEQYF	TGTGCCAGCAGCCCGAGAACCGACTACGAGCAGTACTTC
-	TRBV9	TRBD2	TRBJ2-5	CASSVGASGGARETQYF	TGTGCCAGCAGCGTAGGTGCTAGCGGGGGGGCGAGGGAGACCCAGTACTTC
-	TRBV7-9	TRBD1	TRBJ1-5	CASSSTGVQPQHF	TGTGCCAGCAGCTCCACAGGGGTTCAGCCCCAGCATTTT
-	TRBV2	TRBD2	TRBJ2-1	CASSASGLAGSEQFF	TGTGCCAGCAGCGCCTCGGGACTAGCGGGCAGTGAGCAGTTCTTC
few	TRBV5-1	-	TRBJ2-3	CASTQLGLRTDTQYF	TGCGCCAGCACCCAGTTGGGGCTACGGACAGATACGCAGTATTTT
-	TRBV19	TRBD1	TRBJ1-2	CASSTTGRGYGYTF	TGTGCCAGTTCCACGACAGGGCGCGGCTATGGCTACACCTTC
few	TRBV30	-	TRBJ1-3	CAWSADTQISGNTIYF	TGTGCCTGGAGTGCCGACACACAGATCTCTGGAAACACCATATATTTT
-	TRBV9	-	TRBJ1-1	CASSVQGDTEAFF	TGTGCCAGCAGCGTTCAGGGTGACACTGAAGCTTTCTTT
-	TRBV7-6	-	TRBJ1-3	CASSLGGPRGNTIYF	TGTGCCAGCAGCTTAGGGGGGCCGAGAGGAAACACCATATATTTT
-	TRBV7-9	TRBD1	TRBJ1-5	CASSRSGGNQPQHF	TGTGCCAGCAGCCGATCAGGGGGGAATCAGCCCCAGCATTTT
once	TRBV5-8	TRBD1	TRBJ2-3	CASSPRTGLTDTQYF	TGTGCCAGCAGCCCGCGGACAGGGCTCACAGATACGCAGTATTTT
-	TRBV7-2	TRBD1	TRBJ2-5	CASSLGGQGSSGTQYF	TGTGCCAGCAGCTTAGGGGGACAGGGGAGTAGTGGGACCCAGTACTTC
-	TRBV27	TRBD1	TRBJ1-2	CASSYGQGAYGYTF	TGTGCCAGCAGTTATGGACAGGGGGCATATGGCTACACCTTC
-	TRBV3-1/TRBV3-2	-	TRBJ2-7	CASRGVTGPNPYEQYF	TGTGCCAGCAGGGGGGTTACAGGGCCGAACCCCTACGAGCAGTACTTC
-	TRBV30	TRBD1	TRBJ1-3	CAWSYRGRSSGNTIYF	TGTGCCTGGAGTTACAGGGGCCGGAGCTCTGGAAACACCATATATTTT
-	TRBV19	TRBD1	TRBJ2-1	CASSMGQYNEQFF	TGTGCCAGTAGTATGGGACAGTACAATGAGCAGTTCTTC
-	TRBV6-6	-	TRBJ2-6	CASSQLGRSGANVLTF	TGTGCCAGCAGTCAACTAGGGCGCTCTGGGGCCAACGTCCTGACTTTC
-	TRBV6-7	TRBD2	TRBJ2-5	CASSPSGTIQETQYF	TGTGCCAGCAGTCCCTCAGGGACTATCCAAGAGACCCAGTACTTC
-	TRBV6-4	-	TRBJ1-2	CASSPGLNYGYTF	TGTGCCAGCAGTCCTGGACTGAACTATGGCTACACCTTC
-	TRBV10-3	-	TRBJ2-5	CAIGGGHQETQYF	TGTGCCATCGGGGGCGGTCACCAAGAGACCCAGTACTTC
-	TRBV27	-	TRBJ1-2	CASSLSGRATYGYTF	TGTGCCAGCAGTTTATCTGGCAGGGCGACCTATGGCTACACCTTC
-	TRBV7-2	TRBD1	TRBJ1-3	CASSFGGTGGNTIYF	TGTGCCAGCAGCTTCGGTGGGACAGGTGGAAACACCATATATTTT
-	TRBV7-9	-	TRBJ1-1	CAVSRTNTEAFF	TGTGCCGTGAGTCGGACTAACACTGAAGCTTTCTTT
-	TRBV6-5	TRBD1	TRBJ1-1	CASRPAGGPEAFF	TGTGCCAGCAGACCCGCAGGGGGCCCTGAAGCTTTCTTT
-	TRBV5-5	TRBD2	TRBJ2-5	CASSWGLAGEETQYF	TGTGCCAGCAGCTGGGGACTAGCGGGGGAAGAGACCCAGTACTTC
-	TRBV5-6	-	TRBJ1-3	CASSLFGAVAGNTIYF	TGTGCCAGCAGCTTGTTTGGGGCCGTGGCTGGAAACACCATATATTTT
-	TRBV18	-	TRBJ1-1	CASSPLALNTEAFF	TGTGCCAGCTCACCACTAGCTCTGAACACTGAAGCTTTCTTT